This TCR beta chain is from a study of cytomegalovirus exposure and HLA in healthy donors (dated by TCRdb to about 2017). A note on the overall study: According to an earlier analysis of 450 to 650 of the donors, about 170 million T cells yielded 117 million unique TCR beta sequences and roughly 280 Gb of sequence data. Rather than drawing on any new phenotypic data, the later analysis identified candidate immune exposures from TCR beta sequences and the way those sequences occurred across donors. A later genetic analysis took genome-wide SNP genotypes for about 55% of the 666 donors and used that subset as a discovery cohort. To decide whether each TCR beta V gene segment behaved as functional or pseudogenic, an earlier analysis of some 580 of the donors relied on high-throughput TCR beta sequencing. An early release covering roughly 640 HLA-typed donors comprised 250 to 350 gigabases of sequencing data and approximately 85 million unique TCR sequences. On average, around 200,000 unique TCR beta nucleotide sequences were sequenced per donor among 398 genotyped donors of the cohort, with about 19% of those sequences being non-productive. The aim of the study was to test whether cataloging public T cell receptors could identify signatures of past pathogen exposure. The study combined high-throughput TCR immunosequencing, statistical association of individual TCRs with disease status, and machine learning to predict cytomegalovirus infection status. HLA typing included class I and class II loci at four-digit resolution. Typing coverage differed by locus: A, B, C, DRB1 and DQB1 were typed in about 629-640 donors, DQA1 in approximately 520, DPA1 in 600 to 610, and DPB1 in roughly 450. A separate validation cohort of 100 to 150 different subjects was used in addition to the approximately 670-subject first cohort. Donor age, sex, ethnicity and CMV serostatus were compiled alongside the repertoire data. Using immunosequencing, the study profiled T cell repertoires from fewer than 850 subjects and related those repertoires to cytomegalovirus serostatus. Every discovery cohort repertoire had been produced on one sequencing platform. The genetic ancestry cluster associated with self-reported Caucasian donors included roughly 84% of the 300 to 450 genotyped donors. A later analysis re-examined previously published TCR beta repertoires from about 670 donors and added high-resolution HLA genotyping to investigate patterns of TCR occurrence. Roughly five DR-DQ haplotypes were handled as single units for association and clustering because linkage in the cohort was strong. Broader findings and caveats from the paper: Because the 87-base-pair reads could not distinguish some IMGT-functional V segments, including TRBV6-2 and TRBV6-3, those segments were excluded. In a later analysis, HLA-associated TCR beta chains showed more clonal expansion and lower generation probabilities than non-associated chains that were equally common. Only TCR beta chains were sequenced in this cohort, and the absence of alpha or paired-chain data limited detectable features. Because counts were too low, 15 to 20 rarely observed V segments, including chromosome 9 orphons, were excluded from the earlier analysis of around 590 of the donors. A total of 164 TCR beta chains were listed by the study as associated with cytomegalovirus. In vitro tests confirmed that a few of the cytomegalovirus-associated TCR beta chains recognize cytomegalovirus antigens. In a later analysis, the rate of TCR association differed among HLA loci, with DRB1 alleles having the most associated TCRs and HLA-C alleles having the fewest. Across donors, most TCR sequences were observed very rarely, whereas some public TCRs were present in many individuals. Correlated functional status among segregating V segments might be attributable to linkage disequilibrium, but an unknown experimental factor could not be ruled out. Roughly uniform sequencing depth across donors was assumed in presence/absence analyses, although this assumption may not hold. Cytomegalovirus status was reported to be diagnosed by the classifier with high specificity and sensitivity in both the original and validation cohorts. According to a later genetic analysis, donors in an Asian-associated ancestry cluster had fewer N-insertions in productive TCRs than the roughly 660-donor mean. A further reported finding was that TCR beta sequences accurately predicted the HLA-A and HLA-B alleles for most subjects in the first cohort. CMV serostatus was the only immune exposure information available for the cohort. At a false discovery rate of 0.05, a later analysis linked 16,000 or so TCR beta sequences to specific HLA alleles. A cluster of highly shared sequence variants was judged likely to be a technical artifact of the sequencing pipeline. V-gene and J-gene trimming of TCR beta chains was associated with a missense DCLRE1C variant in a later genetic analysis, and the association was replicated in an independent cohort. A later analysis found that most CMV-associated TCR beta chains appeared HLA-restricted, with HLA associations seemingly driven largely by CMV exposure. In a later analysis, several top co-occurrence clusters were reported to appear linked to parvovirus B19, influenza, CMV and Epstein-Barr virus. Assigning TCR associations to individual alleles was difficult when HLA alleles, especially DR and DQ, strongly co-occurred. An earlier analysis of approximately 540 of the donors showed that most TCR beta V segments appeared in productive rearrangements either about 90% or about 30% of the time, which broadly matched IMGT annotations. Because HLA typing was unavailable for some donors at each locus, only the typed subset was used in association tests. According to the authors, the approach could potentially be generalized to other disease states and immunological phenotypes.

A note on this clone: Its antigen has not been determined. There are no base qualities to consult, and no much larger clone falls within one base.

The library was produced with the immunoSEQ multiplex PCR assay. A mixture of 60 forward primers for TCR Vbeta segments and 13 reverse primers for TCR Jbeta segments was used in the multiplex PCR. The CDR3 region of rearranged TCR beta genes was amplified from genomic DNA with a multiplex PCR assay. The amplified TCR beta libraries were sequenced on the Illumina HiSeq System as 87-base-pair reads. Processing in the source paper ran as follows. A later analysis tallied around 82 million unique TCR beta chains across the 660 or so repertoires, and around 12 million of those chains were shared by two or more donors. Raw reads were error-corrected and collapsed into unique sequences with a nearest-neighbor algorithm that merged closely related sequences to remove PCR and sequencing errors. CDR3 sequences were aligned to IMGT reference sequences to assign V, D and J gene segments. For a sequence to be retained, at least a six-nucleotide match to both a V gene segment and a J gene segment was required. Rearrangements were classified as productive when the CDR3 lacked stop codons and remained in frame with V and J, and all other rearrangements were classified as non-productive. CDR3 was defined according to IMGT convention as the region running from the second conserved V-encoded cysteine to the conserved J-encoded phenylalanine. The earlier analysis of fewer than 750 of the donors excluded sequences that lacked an unambiguous match to a single V gene segment. An earlier analysis of several hundred of the donors called V segments functional above 56.7% productive rearrangements and segregating when the between-donor standard deviation exceeded 5%. A statistical classification framework was built for diagnosing cytomegalovirus status from the catalog of TCR beta chain sequences. In a later analysis, V and J genes were assigned by comparing TCR nucleotide sequences against IMGT/GENE-DB human TR gene sequences. A later analysis assigned CDR3 sequences and most-parsimonious VDJ recombination scenarios with the TCRdist pipeline. In a later analysis, each TCR beta chain was defined by its CDR3 amino acid sequence together with its V-gene family, and reads lacking a unique V-gene family were excluded. In a later analysis, 450 to 600 highly shared, low-generation-probability nucleotide sequences were removed to address suspected cross-contamination and a sequencing artifact. For each public chain, a later analysis derived a clonal expansion index from normalized ranks of inferred template counts within each repertoire. A later analysis computed generation probabilities with a VDJ recombination model fitted to out-of-frame rearrangements, and checked the results against IGoR. Hypergeometric tests were used in a later analysis to score TCR-TCR, TCR-HLA and TCR-CMV co-occurrence, with a repertoire-size bias correction applied to the TCR pairs. A later analysis estimated false discovery rates by permuting HLA or CMV assignments 20 times. In a later analysis, co-occurring TCRs were grouped using DBSCAN, with TCRdist sequence similarity added in when clustering inside HLA-allele-positive subsets. Repertoires with fewer than 30,000 or more than 120,000 public chains, plus five repertoires with anomalous nucleotide sharing, were excluded from co-occurrence clustering. TCRdb provides this immuneACCESS table in a form limited to in-frame rearrangements. Some clones are lacking; in checked studies, under half of them reflect an unresolved V gene, and why the rest are absent is not known. That table is the source of V, J and clone size, and D and trimming were worked out from the DNA. The sample table shows 100,000 or so clones, and around 85% are seen once. About 3.7% of the sample belongs to the ten largest clones.

The cohort consisted of 600 to 700 healthy bone marrow donors. At the time of sampling, all cohort members were nominally healthy, though unrecorded immune exposures were likely present. The donor tested CMV seronegative, placing the donor among the roughly 400 seronegative members of the cohort. A peripheral blood sample was collected from each donor, and TCR beta sequencing was performed on peripheral blood mononuclear cells. The Qiagen DNeasy Blood Extraction Kit was used to extract genomic DNA from the blood cell samples. Via the germline V gene, CDR1 is SGHTA and CDR2 FQGNSA. Trimming takes 5 bases off V and 7 bases off J; junction bases not matched to a gene: 7. The CDR3 runs 14 residues from the cysteine to the phenylalanine. The retained sequence is limited to the CDR3, 42 bases, with the frame set at the first base.

The chain is assembled from TRBV7-2 and TRBJ1-4; 7 middle bases align to TRBD1. Specimen: PBMCs. This TCR derives from a man aged 25-40 years in good health and CMV-seronegative. The nucleotide sequence reads TGTGCCAGCAGCGAGACAGGGAAAGGTGAAAAACTGTTTTTT. This translates into CASSETGKGEKLFF.